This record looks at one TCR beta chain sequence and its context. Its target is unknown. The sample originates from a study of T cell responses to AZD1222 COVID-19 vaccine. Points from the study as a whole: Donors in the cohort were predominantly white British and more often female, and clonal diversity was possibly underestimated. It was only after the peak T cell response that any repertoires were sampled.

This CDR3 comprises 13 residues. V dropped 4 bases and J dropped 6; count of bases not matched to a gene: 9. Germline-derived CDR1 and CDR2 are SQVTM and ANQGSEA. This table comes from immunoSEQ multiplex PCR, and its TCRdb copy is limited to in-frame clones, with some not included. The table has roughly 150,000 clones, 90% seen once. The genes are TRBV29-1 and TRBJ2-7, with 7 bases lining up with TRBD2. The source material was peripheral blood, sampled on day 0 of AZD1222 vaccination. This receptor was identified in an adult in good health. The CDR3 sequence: CSVVPSGKVEQYF. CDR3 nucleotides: TGCAGCGTTGTCCCCAGCGGGAAGGTCGAGCAGTACTTC.